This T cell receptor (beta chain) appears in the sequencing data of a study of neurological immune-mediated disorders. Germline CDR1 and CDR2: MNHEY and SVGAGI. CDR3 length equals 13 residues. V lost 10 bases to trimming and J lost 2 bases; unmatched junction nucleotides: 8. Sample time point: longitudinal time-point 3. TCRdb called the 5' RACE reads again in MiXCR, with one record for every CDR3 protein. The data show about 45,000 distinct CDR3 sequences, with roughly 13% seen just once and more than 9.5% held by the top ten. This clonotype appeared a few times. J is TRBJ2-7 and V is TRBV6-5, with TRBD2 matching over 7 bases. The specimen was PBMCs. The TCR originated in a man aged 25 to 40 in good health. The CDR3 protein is CATTRGETYEQYF. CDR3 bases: TGTGCCACCACCCGGGGGGAAACCTACGAGCAGTACTTC.